Included here is one TCR beta chain sequence, with context. The antigen it binds to is not known. There are no base qualities to consult, and no much larger clone falls within one base. The immunoSEQ Assay, a bias-controlled multiplex PCR, was used to amplify TCRbeta CDR3 regions from genomic DNA. As for the original processing: Nucleated cell counts per sample were estimated from amplification of reference gene primers within the assay. To quantify the absolute abundance of each unique TCRbeta CDR3 rearrangement, sequence reads were collapsed and filtered. Productive Simpson clonality was computed per sample as the square root of Simpson's diversity index over productive rearrangements. TCRdb's version of the immuneACCESS table is confined to in-frame rearrangements and falls short of the full clone set. An unresolved V gene accounts for under half of the shortfall where checked; the remainder is of unknown origin. V, J and clone size derive from that table, while D and trimming were established from the DNA sequence. The sample table records roughly 230,000 clones; roughly 84% of these occur just once. The ten largest account for roughly a tenth of the sample.

In Seattle, one collaborating source enrolled patients while the infection was active and tracked those patients longitudinally over the course of disease. Each collaborating institution followed its own protocols to collect whole blood in K2EDTA tubes. Collaborator samples were shipped for TCRbeta analysis as frozen whole blood, isolated PBMCs, or DNA extracted from either sample type. The sample belongs to a study of blood T cell repertoires in COVID-19 (dated by TCRdb to 2020 to 2021). With regard to the full study: The collaborator samples originated in the United States, Italy and Spain and spanned the acute and convalescent phases of COVID-19. A freely available public database, intended as a resource for researchers studying the immune response to SARS-CoV-2, is where the repertoires were released. The samples were drawn from two sources: the first 160 participants of the ongoing ImmuneRACE study, and 1,200 or so subjects contributed by 6 global collaborators. The dataset comprised deeply sampled blood TCRbeta repertoires from subjects exposed to, actively infected with, or recovered from COVID-19. HLA class I and class II types, where available, came from metadata supplied by the sample provider rather than from assay-based typing. The material from the prospective study consisted of cDNA or gDNA derived from T cells, B-cell-depleted T cells, or PBMCs. A de-identified subject ID, COVID-19 status, age in years and sex were almost always included in the sample metadata.

Beyond this particular receptor, the publication reports: The amount of clinical and demographic metadata varied by source and participant and was provided uncurated.

Between the V and J ends, shortened by 3 bases and 7 bases respectively, the junction contains 12 bases. For CDR1 and CDR2, the germline V gene lists MDHEN and SYDVKM. The CDR3, cysteine through phenylalanine, is 13 amino acids long. Only the CDR3 region is kept as DNA, spanning 39 bases read in frame from base 1. Recombination linked TRBV28 to TRBJ1-2; a weak D assignment points to TRBD1 (6 bases agree). Sequenced material: peripheral blood. The source is a woman aged 80 or older with COVID-19, enrolled during active disease. The CDR3 region reads CASSLAGVFGYTF. The nucleotides read TGTGCCAGCAGTTTGGCAGGGGTCTTTGGCTACACCTTC.